These 15 T cell receptor beta chains came from one sample sequenced in a study of blood T cells in healthy people across ages. For the second PCR, which ran for 7 to 11 cycles, a sample-barcoded 5' primer and a J-beta primer mix were used. TCRdb recomputed calls from the 5' RACE reads with MiXCR, one row per CDR3 protein. The sample lists 1.5 million to 2 million distinct CDR3 sequences, 39% occurring once. Sequencing was carried out using blood. These receptors originate from a human donor in good health.

The gene calls are TRBV7-2 and TRBJ2-2; the D is unclear. The CDR3 contains 14 residues. V lost 3 bases and J 2 bases, leaving 7 bases between the germline ends. Germline values: CDR1 SGHTA, CDR2 FQGNSA. The CDR3 region has the DNA TGTGCCAGCAGCTTCCCCTTTAACACCGGGGAGCTGTTTTTT. Translating gives CASSFPFNTGELFF.

The V gene is TRBV29-1, the J gene TRBJ1-1; D uncertain. This CDR3 has 14 amino acids. The V and J ends lost 2 bases and 2 bases respectively, with 12 bases between them. In germline, CDR1 is SQVTM, CDR2 ANQGSEA. The CDR3 DNA follows: TGCAGCGTTGAAATGAGGCAGATCAACACTGAAGCTTTCTTT. This codes for CSVEMRQINTEAFF.

This clonotype came up a few times. The rearrangement links TRBV27 to TRBJ2-1; 9 nucleotides align to TRBD2. CDR1 MNHEY and CDR2 SMNVEV come from the germline V gene (reference sequence). The J segment lost 0 bases and the V segment lost 6 bases, leaving 6 bases of the junction unmatched. This CDR3 has 16 residues. The CDR3 DNA sequence: TGTGCCAGCAGCGGACTAGCGTTGAGCTCCTACAATGAGCAGTTCTTC. This codes for CASSGLALSSYNEQFF.

This clonotype was picked up a small number of times. This chain joins TRBV7-2 and TRBJ1-4; D is ambiguous. Trimming took 9 bases from V and 1 from J, leaving 12 bases between them. Germline loops: CDR1 SGHTA, CDR2 FQGNSA. This CDR3 has 14 residues. The CDR3 nucleotides read TGTGCCAGTAAGGGTATCGTAACTAATGAAAAACTGTTTTTT. Translation gives CASKGIVTNEKLFF.

The V and J genes are TRBV29-1 and TRBJ2-6; D is uncertain. Per the germline V gene, CDR1 is SQVTM and CDR2 is ANQGSEA. This CDR3 has 15 amino acids. V gave up 4 bases and J gave up 2 bases, with 12 bases separating them. The CDR3: CSVVGVTPGANVLTF. DNA for the CDR3: TGCAGCGTTGTAGGAGTTACCCCTGGGGCCAACGTCCTGACTTTC. The variable domain in full, with the rest retrieved from reference TRBV29-1 and TRBJ2-6, is SAVISQKPSRDICQRGTSLTIQCQVDSQVTMMFWYRQQPGQSLTLIATANQGSEATYESGFVIDKFPISRPNLTFSTLTVSNMSPEDSSIYLCSVVGVTPGANVLTFGAGSRLTVL.

This clonotype was counted between two and nine times. In DNA form, the CDR3 reads TGTGCCAGCAGCAGCGGGGGGGCGTCCAAAAACATTCAGTACTTC. This sequence encodes CASSSGGASKNIQYF. This sequence joins TRBV11-2 and TRBJ2-4; 10 bases fit TRBD2. This CDR3 has 15 residues. Germline V CDR1 and CDR2: SGHAT, FQNNGV. V shed 5 bases, J shed 2 bases, and the junction held 3 bases outside the gene matches.

V and J are TRBV27 and TRBJ2-1, with TRBD2 as a possible D gene (5 bases). V lost 5 bases to trimming and J lost 10 bases, with 18 bases between them. This CDR3 region has 14 residues. CDR1 and CDR2 from the germline V gene are MNHEY and SMNVEV (reference sequence). The CDR3 region is CASSPLMEVGEQFF. CDR3 coding DNA: TGTGCCAGCAGTCCACTTATGGAGGTGGGGGAGCAGTTCTTC.

The chain combines TRBV4-1 with TRBJ1-5; no firm D call. The CDR3 extends over 14 amino acids. V shed 6 bases and J shed 6 bases, with 15 bases lying between them. CDR1 is MGHRA, CDR2 YSYEKL, per germline. CDR3 loop: CASSLNRESQPQHF. The CDR3 DNA reads TGCGCCAGCAGTCTCAATAGGGAATCTCAGCCCCAGCATTTT.

V gene TRBV28 combines with J gene TRBJ1-2; possible D gene TRBD1, 5 bases. V was trimmed by 11 bases and J by 2 bases, leaving 15 bases between them. The CDR3 consists of 13 residues. Germline CDR1 is MDHEN and CDR2 is SYDVKM. CDR3 sequence reads: CAAYGAGNYGYTF. The CDR3 DNA follows: TGTGCCGCCTACGGGGCAGGGAACTATGGCTACACCTTC.

This rearrangement joins TRBV7-8 to TRBJ1-1, with a tentative D call TRBD1 (6 bases). Looked up from germline, CDR1 is SGHVS and CDR2 is FQNEAQ. This CDR3 comprises 15 residues. V was clipped by 5 bases and J by 4 bases, with 17 bases between them. The CDR3 loop is CASSPRFAGVTEAFF. The CDR3 region has the DNA TGTGCCAGCAGCCCCCGTTTCGCAGGGGTCACTGAAGCTTTCTTT.

This clonotype has only a few counts. This chain links TRBV5-1 with TRBJ2-3; 9 nucleotides match TRBD2. V dropped 4 bases and J dropped 0; count of bases not matched to a gene: 6. The CDR3 sequence is 16 residues long. The germline gives CDR1 SGHRS, CDR2 YFSETQ. The CDR3 region has the DNA TGCGCCAGCAGCCCAAAGACTAGCGGAAGCACAGATACGCAGTATTTT. Amino acid sequence: CASSPKTSGSTDTQYF.

The chain links TRBV11-3 to TRBJ2-4, with D perhaps matching TRBD1 (6 bases). TRBJ2-7 matches the DNA end more closely, so the J call is doubtful. Germline values: CDR1 SGHNT, CDR2 YENEEA. This CDR3 spans 12 amino acids. CDR3 protein: CASSSGEREQYF. In DNA, the CDR3 is TGTGCCAGCAGCTCAGGGGAGCGCGAGCAGTACTTC.

This clonotype was observed a handful of times. The V and J genes are TRBV5-5 and TRBJ2-7; 8 nucleotides align to TRBD2. CDR1 is SGHKS, CDR2 YYEKEE, per germline (reference sequence). The CDR3 has 15 residues. The V gene end was trimmed by 4 bases and the J gene end by 3 bases; junction bases not matched to a gene: 9. In nucleotides, the CDR3 is TGTGCCAGCAGCCACGCGCCGGGGGGGAACTACGAGCAGTACTTC. Its protein product is CASSHAPGGNYEQYF.

The chain recombines TRBV7-9 with TRBJ2-1; maybe TRBD1 (6 bases). V was cut by 3 bases and J by 3 bases, with 9 bases left in between. This CDR3 spans 14 amino acids. The germline gives CDR1 SEHNR, CDR2 FQNEAQ (reference sequence). The CDR3 DNA sequence: TGTGCCAGCAGCTTGCACAGGGACTACAATGAGCAGTTCTTC. It yields the protein CASSLHRDYNEQFF.

This clonotype was counted a single time. The chain has TRBV9 and TRBJ2-5; maybe TRBD2 (6 bases). This CDR3 region has 16 residues. The germline gives CDR1 SGDLS, CDR2 YYNGEE. The ends were cut back, 2 bases at V and 5 bases at J, with 19 bases in the middle. CDR3 residues: CASSVGTPRAGETQYF. The CDR3 nucleotides read TGTGCCAGCAGCGTGGGGACTCCACGGGCGGGTGAGACCCAGTACTTC. Together with reference TRBV9 and TRBJ2-5, the CDR3 gives the full variable domain: DSGVTQTPKHLITATGQRVTLRCSPRSGDLSVYWYQQSLDQGLQFLIQYYNGEERAKGNILERFSAQQFPDLHSELNLSSLELGDSALYFCASSVGTPRAGETQYFGPGTRLLVL.